This T cell receptor (beta chain) was identified during a study of blood T cell repertoires in COVID-19 (dated by TCRdb to between 2020 and 2021). Concerning the study at large: Samples covering the acute and convalescent phases of COVID-19 were provided by collaborators in the United States, Italy and Spain. The samples were drawn from two sources: the first 160 participants of the ongoing ImmuneRACE study, and 950 to 1,500 subjects contributed by 6 global collaborators. Where available, HLA class I and class II types were obtained from metadata supplied by the sample provider rather than from assay-based typing. The sample metadata nearly always contained a de-identified subject ID, COVID-19 status, age in years and sex. The repertoires were made available in a free public database intended to serve as a resource for research on the immune response to SARS-CoV-2. The material from the prospective study consisted of cDNA or gDNA derived from T cells, B-cell-depleted T cells, or PBMCs. The dataset comprised deeply sampled blood TCRbeta repertoires from subjects exposed to, actively infected with, or recovered from COVID-19.

General study outcomes and caveats: How much clinical and demographic metadata was included differed by source and by participant, and the metadata was provided uncurated.

The immunoSEQ Assay, a bias-controlled multiplex PCR, was used to amplify TCRbeta CDR3 regions from genomic DNA. Concerning the study's data processing: The number of nucleated cells in each sample was estimated from the amplification of reference gene primers within the assay. Sequence reads were collapsed and filtered to measure the absolute abundance of every unique TCRbeta CDR3 rearrangement. For each sample, productive Simpson clonality was calculated as the square root of Simpson's diversity index across productive rearrangements. TCRdb holds this immuneACCESS table with in-frame rearrangements only. Some clones are missing; in checked studies, unresolved V genes explain under half, and the rest has no known cause. V and J calls and clone size are those listed in that table; D and trimming were worked out from the DNA. This sample holds around 85,000 clones; about 90% were observed only once. In total, the top ten clones hold roughly 4.5% of the sample.

CDR1 is given as KGHSH and CDR2 as LQKENI, both from the germline V gene. From cysteine to phenylalanine, the CDR3 is 14 amino acids long. Only the CDR3 region is kept as DNA, spanning 42 bases read in frame from base 1. V is pared back by 1 base and J by 4 bases, with 10 bases lying between the germline termini. Details on this clone: The antigen it recognizes is unknown. No clone much larger than this one lies a single base away; base qualities are absent.

Whole blood was collected in K2EDTA tubes by collaborating institutions according to the institutions' own protocols. For TCRbeta analysis, collaborators shipped samples in one of three forms: frozen whole blood, isolated PBMCs, or DNA extracted from either of those sample types. The rearrangement joined TRBV18 to TRBJ2-5, and TRBD1 may be the D gene, going by 6 matching bases. Specimen: peripheral blood. The sequence was collected from a woman over 75 with active or convalescent COVID-19. DNA sequence: TGTGCCAGCTCACCACTACAGGGTGGAGAGACCCAGTACTTC. This codes for CASSPLQGGETQYF. Full variable domain (CDR3 extended with the reference TRBV18 and TRBJ2-5 proteins): NAGVMQNPRHLVRRRGQEARLRCSPMKGHSHVYWYRQLPEEGLKFMVYLQKENIIDESGMPKERFSAEFPKEGPSILRIQQVVRGDSAAYFCASSPLQGGETQYFGPGTRLLVL.